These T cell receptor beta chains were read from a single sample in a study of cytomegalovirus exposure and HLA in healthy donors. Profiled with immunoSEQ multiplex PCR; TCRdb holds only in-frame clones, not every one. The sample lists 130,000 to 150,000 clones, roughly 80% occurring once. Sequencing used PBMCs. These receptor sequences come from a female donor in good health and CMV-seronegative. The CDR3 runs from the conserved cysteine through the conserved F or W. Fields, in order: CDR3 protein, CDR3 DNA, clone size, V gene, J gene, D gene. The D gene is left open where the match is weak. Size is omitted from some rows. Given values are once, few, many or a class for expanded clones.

CDR3aa: CAWSFGGLYEQYF
CDR3nt: TGTGCCTGGAGTTTTGGAGGCCTTTACGAGCAGTACTTC
abundance: NA
v_gene: TRBV30
j_gene: TRBJ2-7
d_gene: NA

CDR3aa: CASTLGGDEAGGLAGGYTF
CDR3nt: TGTGCCAGCACCCTAGGGGGTGATGAAGCAGGAGGTCTTGCGGGTGGCTACACCTTC
abundance: few
v_gene: TRBV9
j_gene: TRBJ1-2
d_gene: NA

CDR3aa: CASSFLGGSGTGELFF
CDR3nt: TGCGCCAGCAGCTTTCTTGGCGGGAGTGGAACCGGGGAGCTGTTTTTT
abundance: NA
v_gene: TRBV5-1
j_gene: TRBJ2-2
d_gene: TRBD2

CDR3aa: CASSLLGGRKGEQYF
CDR3nt: TGTGCCAGCAGCTTATTGGGGGGGCGAAAGGGCGAGCAGTACTTC
abundance: NA
v_gene: TRBV11-2
j_gene: TRBJ2-7
d_gene: NA

CDR3aa: CASSVGGTSGGNIQYF
CDR3nt: TGTGCCAGCAGCGTAGGGGGGACTAGCGGGGGAAACATTCAGTACTTC
abundance: NA
v_gene: TRBV9
j_gene: TRBJ2-4
d_gene: TRBD2

CDR3aa: CASSPTGDEQYF
CDR3nt: TGTGCCAGCAGCCCTACGGGGGACGAGCAGTACTTC
abundance: NA
v_gene: TRBV7-8
j_gene: TRBJ2-7
d_gene: NA

CDR3aa: CASSLEGGTSGGGDNEQFF
CDR3nt: TGTGCCAGCAGCTTAGAGGGTGGGACTAGCGGGGGGGGAGACAATGAGCAGTTCTTC
abundance: NA
v_gene: TRBV7-2
j_gene: TRBJ2-1
d_gene: TRBD2

CDR3aa: CSVLSPAGQGASLADLSYEQYF
CDR3nt: TGCAGCGTTCTTTCTCCCGCGGGACAGGGGGCTTCACTAGCCGACCTCTCCTACGAGCAGTACTTC
abundance: NA
v_gene: TRBV29-1
j_gene: TRBJ2-7
d_gene: TRBD1

CDR3aa: CASSQPGQGDEQFF
CDR3nt: TGCGCCAGCAGCCAACCGGGACAGGGGGATGAGCAGTTCTTC
abundance: NA
v_gene: TRBV4-1
j_gene: TRBJ2-1
d_gene: TRBD1

CDR3aa: CASSPQVAAGREKLFF
CDR3nt: TGTGCCAGCAGCCCCCAGGTGGCGGCAGGGCGAGAAAAACTGTTTTTT
abundance: NA
v_gene: TRBV7-9
j_gene: TRBJ1-4
d_gene: NA

CDR3aa: CASSPGGAYEQYF
CDR3nt: TGTGCCAGCAGCCCGGGGGGAGCCTACGAGCAGTACTTC
abundance: NA
v_gene: TRBV7-9
j_gene: TRBJ2-7
d_gene: TRBD2

CDR3aa: CASSRQGIYEQYF
CDR3nt: TGTGCCAGCAGCCGACAGGGTATCTACGAGCAGTACTTC
abundance: once
v_gene: TRBV5-4
j_gene: TRBJ2-7
d_gene: TRBD1

CDR3aa: CASSGGAYETQYF
CDR3nt: TGCGCCAGCAGCGGGGGGGCCTACGAGACCCAGTACTTC
abundance: NA
v_gene: TRBV4-3
j_gene: TRBJ2-5
d_gene: NA

CDR3aa: CASSLRVGGVYNEQFF
CDR3nt: TGCGCCAGCAGCTTGCGGGTGGGGGGAGTGTACAATGAGCAGTTCTTC
abundance: NA
v_gene: TRBV5-1
j_gene: TRBJ2-1
d_gene: NA

CDR3aa: CASTTRPGEGNTQYF
CDR3nt: TGTGCCAGCACCACTAGACCGGGGGAAGGGAATACGCAGTATTTT
abundance: NA
v_gene: TRBV7-2
j_gene: TRBJ2-3
d_gene: NA

CDR3aa: CASAGTGSSYEQYF
CDR3nt: TGTGCCAGCGCCGGGACAGGATCGTCCTACGAGCAGTACTTC
abundance: few
v_gene: TRBV6-6
j_gene: TRBJ2-7
d_gene: TRBD1